Each of the 27 T cell receptor beta chains below was sequenced from the same sample in a study of blood T cells in healthy people across ages. Using a J-beta primer mix together with a sample-barcoded 5' primer, a second PCR was run for roughly 7 to 11 cycles. TCRdb processed the 5' RACE reads anew with MiXCR; each CDR3 protein has one entry. The top ten clones hold approximately 7.9% of a sample with roughly 1,500,000 distinct CDR3 sequences, around 42% of them seen once. The specimen was blood. The receptors were sampled from a woman aged 18-29 years in good health.

This clonotype was observed a few times. V gene TRBV7-9 combines with J gene TRBJ2-1; D is possibly TRBD2 (5 bases). The CDR3 is 13 amino acids. V lost 3 bases, J lost 7 bases, and 10 bases lay in between. The germline gives CDR1 SEHNR, CDR2 FQNEAQ (reference sequence). The chain's CDR3 is CASSLEAFNEQFF. CDR3 bases: TGTGCCAGCAGCTTGGAGGCCTTTAATGAGCAGTTCTTC.

This clonotype was observed a handful of times. The V gene is TRBV6-6, the J gene TRBJ1-5, with 11 bases identical to TRBD1. Germline CDR1 MNHNY, CDR2 SVGAGI (reference sequence). This CDR3 comprises 13 residues. Trimming cost V 6 bases and J 6 bases; bases outside gene matches: 1. CDR3 amino acids: CASRDRGLQPQHF. CDR3 DNA: TGTGCCAGCAGGGACAGGGGGCTTCAGCCCCAGCATTTT.

This clonotype occurred a few times. The rearrangement uses TRBV12-3 or TRBV12-4 and TRBJ2-7; 13 positions agree with TRBD2. The CDR3 sequence is 18 residues long. J lost 7 bases, V lost 7 bases, and 19 bases had no gene match. In DNA form, the CDR3 reads TGTGCCAGCAATCCGGGACTAGCGGGGTCCAGCTCCTACAATGAGCAGTACTTC. It translates to CASNPGLAGSSSYNEQYF.

In this sample, this clonotype turned up a few times. The chain recombines TRBV4-1 with TRBJ1-2; D ambiguous. The CDR3 is made up of 15 amino acids. From germline, CDR1 is MGHRA and CDR2 YSYEKL. With 1 base removed from V and 6 bases from J, the gap between germline ends came to 15 bases. DNA for the CDR3: TGCGCCAGCAGCCAAGGGCCCTATCCTGGAAATGGCTACACCTTC. This gives the protein CASSQGPYPGNGYTF.

The J gene is TRBJ1-2, the V gene TRBV5-1; 7 bases match TRBD1. Trimming removed 7 bases from V and 2 bases from J; junction bases left unmatched: 11. The CDR3 runs to 15 residues. CDR1 is SGHRS, CDR2 YFSETQ, per germline. The DNA of the CDR3 is TGCGCCAGCCCCAGTCCACAGGGGATAAACTATGGCTACACCTTC. Translation: CASPSPQGINYGYTF.

This clonotype was picked up a small number of times. This rearrangement joins TRBV27 to TRBJ1-5; no clear D gene. V shed 3 bases and J shed 0 bases, with 9 bases lying between them. This CDR3 region has 15 residues. The germline CDR1 and CDR2 sequences are MNHEY and SMNVEV (reference sequence). The CDR3 nucleotides read TGTGCCAGCAGTTTGCGGCAGAATAGCAATCAGCCCCAGCATTTT. Its translation: CASSLRQNSNQPQHF.

The rearrangement joins TRBV6-1 to TRBJ2-3; 10 bases agree with TRBD1. Germline trimming cut 7 bases from V and 4 bases from J; bases unmatched to any gene: 5. Germline V lookup: CDR1 MNHNS, CDR2 SASEGT. The CDR3 runs to 14 residues. CDR3: CASILGQGADTQYF. The CDR3 DNA follows: TGTGCCAGCATCCTAGGACAGGGGGCAGATACGCAGTATTTT.

This clonotype was counted only a few times. The chain couples TRBV12-3 or TRBV12-4 to TRBJ2-7; 8 nucleotides align to TRBD2. J was trimmed by 2 bases and V by 7 bases; bases with no gene match: 7. The CDR3 consists of 14 residues. CDR3 sequence: CASNPGLETYEQYF. CDR3 DNA: TGTGCCAGCAATCCGGGACTAGAGACCTACGAGCAGTACTTC.

This chain connects TRBV5-6 to TRBJ2-5, with D hard to call. The CDR3 totals 15 residues. Germline-derived CDR1 and CDR2 are SGHDT and YYEEEE. With 4 bases removed from V and 0 bases from J, the gap between germline ends came to 13 bases. CDR3 sequence (DNA): TGTGCCAGCAGCCCCATGGCGGCCTACCAAGAGACCCAGTACTTC. Amino acids: CASSPMAAYQETQYF.

The rearrangement links TRBV28 to TRBJ1-5; unclear D gene. This CDR3 region has 13 residues. Germline loops: CDR1 MDHEN, CDR2 SYDVKM. Trimming removed 6 bases from V and 5 bases from J, with 11 bases in between. The CDR3 DNA follows: TGTGCCAGCAGCCCAGGCAGCGATCAGCCCCAGCATTTT. Amino acid sequence: CASSPGSDQPQHF.

V gene TRBV5-1 combines with J gene TRBJ2-3; D might be TRBD1 (5 bases). This CDR3 comprises 13 residues. Germline assignment: CDR1 SGHRS and CDR2 YFSETQ. The V end was cut by 2 bases, the J end by 5 bases, with 9 bases between. The CDR3 region is CASSFTRGDTQYF. The CDR3 region has the DNA TGCGCCAGCAGCTTTACAAGGGGAGATACGCAGTATTTT.

This chain connects TRBV20-1 to TRBJ2-3; D assignment may be TRBD1 or TRBD2 (5 bases each). Germline V gives CDR1 DFQATT, CDR2 SNEGSKA (reference sequence). The CDR3 is 17 residues long. V lost 0 bases, J lost 10 bases, and 26 bases lay in between. The CDR3 bases are TGCAGTGCTAGAGATTCGTTTCTCCGGGACCCCCTCTACGCGCAGTATTTT. Its translation is CSARDSFLRDPLYAQYF.

The CDR3 sequence is CASSLGTSRNEQYF. The CDR3 DNA reads as TGTGCCAGCAGCTTAGGGACTAGCCGGAACGAGCAGTACTTC. J is TRBJ2-7 and V is TRBV7-2; TRBD2 matches 8 bases. Germline CDR1 is SGHTA and CDR2 is FQGNSA. CDR3 length: 14 residues. J gave up 5 bases and V 1 base, and 4 bases lay outside the gene matches.

This clonotype has only a few counts. This chain links TRBV9 with TRBJ2-1, with 10 bases matching TRBD1. V shed 3 bases, J shed 5 bases, and the junction held 8 bases outside the gene matches. Germline CDR1 is SGDLS and CDR2 is YYNGEE. The CDR3 consists of 16 residues. The CDR3 DNA reads as TGTGCCAGCAGCGCAAGACAGGGGGCAGGGGACAATGAGCAGTTCTTC. Its translation: CASSARQGAGDNEQFF.

The rearrangement links TRBV4-2 to TRBJ2-7; D not resolved. Germline CDR1 LGHNA, CDR2 YNFKEQ. Trimming took 0 bases from V and 0 from J, leaving 12 bases between them. The CDR3 length is 16 residues. CDR3 region: CASSQDPSASSYEQYF. The CDR3 nucleotides are TGTGCCAGCAGCCAAGACCCATCGGCGAGCTCCTACGAGCAGTACTTC.

The chain joins TRBV10-2 to TRBJ2-3; D gene ambiguous. The CDR3 has 14 amino acids. V dropped 6 bases and J dropped 5 bases, with 15 bases sitting between them. CDR1 is WSHSY, CDR2 SAAADI, per germline. The CDR3 DNA follows: TGCGCCAGCAGGAGAGAATTGTCCGGAGATACGCAGTATTTT. Amino acids: CASRRELSGDTQYF.

This clonotype occurred a few times. The chain uses TRBV14 and TRBJ1-4; D is unclear. The V end was cut by 5 bases, the J end by 0 bases, with 7 bases between. Germline CDR1 is SGHDN and CDR2 is FVKESK. This CDR3 is 14 amino acids long. The CDR3: CASSGRATNEKLFF. CDR3 nucleotides: TGTGCCAGCAGCGGACGAGCAACTAATGAAAAACTGTTTTTT.

The chain uses TRBV12-3 or TRBV12-4 and TRBJ2-5; D possibly corresponds to TRBD2 (5 bases). The CDR3 has 12 amino acids. Trimming took off 8 bases at V and 11 bases at J, with 18 bases between the two ends. CDR3 residues: CASPSGNNEQYF. The CDR3 bases are TGTGCCAGCCCCTCCGGGAACAATGAGCAGTACTTC.

This rearrangement joins TRBV20-1 to TRBJ1-2; D unclear. This CDR3 contains 13 residues. Trimming cost V 5 bases and J 0 bases, with 10 bases left between them. Germline V gene sequence: CDR1 DFQATT, CDR2 SNEGSKA (reference sequence). CDR3 in amino acids: CSAYDSPNYGYTF. The CDR3 DNA is TGCAGTGCTTACGATAGTCCTAACTATGGCTACACCTTC.

V and J are TRBV6-2 or TRBV6-3 and TRBJ2-2, with D perhaps TRBD2 (5 bases). CDR1 MNHEY and CDR2 SVGEGT come from the germline V gene. The V gene lost 7 bases and the J gene lost 5 bases, with 17 bases spanning the gap. The CDR3 length is 15 residues. The CDR3 reads CASTWSGMGTGELFF. Written as DNA, the CDR3 is TGTGCCAGCACATGGTCGGGAATGGGGACCGGGGAGCTGTTTTTT.

This clonotype has more than one count but fewer than ten. The V gene is TRBV3-1, the J gene TRBJ2-3, with 8 bases that match TRBD2. Trimming cost V 4 bases and J 2 bases; bases outside gene matches: 8. This CDR3 has 16 residues. Germline V CDR1 and CDR2: LGHDT, YNNKEL (reference sequence). The CDR3, as DNA: TGTGCCAGCAGCCTAGGAGCGGGAGCGTTCACAGATACGCAGTATTTT. It encodes CASSLGAGAFTDTQYF.

The chain links TRBV20-1 to TRBJ2-7; 7 nucleotides match TRBD1. Losses at the gene ends were 6 bases for V and 1 base for J; bases not matched to a gene: 12. In germline, CDR1 is DFQATT, CDR2 SNEGSKA (reference sequence). The CDR3 spans 15 residues. CDR3 region: CSALPPGGDSYEQYF. Written as DNA, the CDR3 is TGCAGTGCCCTACCCCCAGGGGGAGATTCCTACGAGCAGTACTTC.

The rearrangement joins TRBV7-9 to TRBJ1-1, with 7 bases lining up with TRBD1. This CDR3 spans 16 amino acids. Germline V gene lookup returns CDR1 SEHNR and CDR2 FQNEAQ (reference sequence). V lost 0 bases and J lost 6; bases outside the gene matches: 10. CDR3 bases: TGTGCCAGCAGCTTAGCGGCGACAGGGCCGGAACCTGAAGCTTTCTTT. The encoded protein is CASSLAATGPEPEAFF.

The rearrangement links TRBV2 to TRBJ2-3; D may match TRBD1 or TRBD2 (6 bases each). Trimming removed 4 bases at V and 6 bases at J, with 20 bases between. Germline assignment: CDR1 SNHLY and CDR2 FYNNEI. The CDR3 has 16 amino acids. The CDR3 here is CASSVAGHAPEDTQYF. DNA for the CDR3: TGTGCCAGCAGTGTGGCGGGACACGCGCCAGAGGATACGCAGTATTTT.

This clonotype was observed a single time. At one boundary the junction diverges from the germline segment, which might be a read error. The gene calls are TRBV7-9 and TRBJ2-7; possible D gene TRBD2, 6 bases. The CDR3 covers 13 residues. The germline V gene encodes CDR1 SEHNR and CDR2 FQNEAQ (reference sequence). The CDR3 spells CASSVADRVEQYF. The CDR3 DNA reads TGTGCCAGCAGCGTAGCGGACCGGGTCGAGCAGTACTTC.

This clonotype occurred a few times. The chain has TRBV20-1 and TRBJ2-3, with D perhaps matching TRBD2 (6 bases). Per the germline V gene, CDR1 is DFQATT and CDR2 is SNEGSKA (reference sequence). This CDR3 is built from 15 residues. Trimming removed 3 bases from V and 0 bases from J, with 13 bases in between. The CDR3 region is CSASGGGLSTDTQYF. CDR3 sequence (DNA): TGCAGTGCTAGTGGTGGGGGACTCAGCACAGATACGCAGTATTTT.

Remarks on this clonotype: Possible read error: a much larger clone is one base away. V gene TRBV12-3 or TRBV12-4 combines with J gene TRBJ2-1, with D possibly being TRBD1 (6 bases). The DNA end is a closer match to TRBJ2-7, so the J assignment may be wrong. CDR3 length: 15 amino acids. Here the CDR3 reads CASSGTGSSYNEQYF. The CDR3 nucleotides read TGTGCCAGCAGTGGAACAGGGAGCTCCTACAATGAGCAGTACTTC.